The 19 T cell receptor beta chains below all came from one sample that was sequenced in a study of response to subunit inactivated influenza vaccine. MiXCR, applied by TCRdb to the RT-PCR reads, yields one record per CDR3 protein. Here the sample spans fewer than 650,000 distinct CDR3 sequences, roughly 13% being singletons. The sample consisted of PBMCs from blood, taken roughly 48 days after vaccination. The origin of the receptors is a man in his forties or fifties who received an inactivated influenza vaccine.

As concerns this clonotype: At one of its ends the junction is not consistent with the germline gene, which may arise from a read error. The chain employs TRBV12-3 or TRBV12-4 and TRBJ2-7; D unresolved. This CDR3 spans 15 amino acids. This CDR3 reads CVSSATDYPLNEQYF. The CDR3 DNA sequence: TGTGTCAGCAGTGCCACGGATTACCCCCTGAACGAGCAGTACTTC.

The chain has TRBV20-1 and TRBJ2-1; D is unresolved. The germline V gene encodes CDR1 DFQATT and CDR2 SNEGSKA (reference sequence). The CDR3 totals 14 residues. Trimming pared 5 bases from V and 3 bases from J, leaving 14 bases between. The CDR3 here is CSAEARTDYNEQFF. The CDR3 DNA follows: TGCAGTGCTGAAGCTCGGACGGACTACAATGAGCAGTTCTTC.

This clonotype turned up a few times. J is TRBJ2-3 and V is TRBV7-9, with 9 bases aligning to TRBD2. The V and J ends lost 3 bases and 2 bases, in that order; junction bases with no gene match: 6. The CDR3 covers 16 residues. Germline loops: CDR1 SEHNR, CDR2 FQNEAQ (reference sequence). CDR3 region: CASSFLSGGYTDTQYF. The CDR3 DNA follows: TGTGCCAGCAGCTTTCTTAGCGGGGGATACACAGATACGCAGTATTTT.

Only a few counts were recorded for this clonotype. This sequence joins TRBV20-1 and TRBJ2-1; TRBD2 might be the D (5 bases). Germline assignment: CDR1 DFQATT and CDR2 SNEGSKA (reference sequence). Trimming cost V 3 bases and J 1 base, with 16 bases left between them. This CDR3 comprises 16 residues. The CDR3 spells CSASLSARRSYNEQFF. In nucleotides, the CDR3 is TGCAGTGCTAGCTTGAGTGCGCGGAGGTCCTACAATGAGCAGTTCTTC.

This clonotype was detected only once. The chain uses TRBV18 and TRBJ2-6; 7 nucleotides line up with TRBD2. This CDR3 comprises 15 residues. From germline, CDR1 is KGHSH and CDR2 LQKENI. V dropped 6 bases and J dropped 5; count of bases not matched to a gene: 7. The CDR3 DNA follows: TGTGCCAGCTCGTCTTCCGGGACTAGGGCCAACGTCCTGACTTTC. Translated: CASSSSGTRANVLTF.

This clonotype turned up a few times. The rearrangement links TRBV5-1 to TRBJ2-7, with TRBD2 identical over 9 bases. This CDR3 has 15 amino acids. CDR1 is SGHRS, CDR2 YFSETQ, per germline. The J segment lost 2 bases and the V segment lost 4 bases, leaving 7 bases of the junction unmatched. The CDR3 region is CASSRAGGTTYEQYF. The DNA of the CDR3 is TGCGCCAGCAGCCGCGCGGGGGGGACTACCTACGAGCAGTACTTC.

This clonotype appeared many times. This sequence joins TRBV7-9 and TRBJ2-5; 7 nucleotides align to TRBD2. The ends lost 3 bases at V and 3 bases at J; junction bases unmatched: 7. The V gene's germline CDR1 is SEHNR and CDR2 FQNEAQ (reference sequence). This CDR3 is built from 15 residues. The DNA for the CDR3 is TGTGCCAGCAGCTTGTTTGGGGGAGGGGAAGAGACCCAGTACTTC. Amino acids: CASSLFGGGEETQYF.

This chain uses TRBV15 with TRBJ2-2; unclear D gene. Germline V gene lookup returns CDR1 LNHNV and CDR2 YYDKDF (reference sequence). Trimming removed 4 bases at V and 3 bases at J, with 9 bases between. CDR3 length: 14 residues. The CDR3 region is CATSKSLDTGELFF. CDR3 sequence (DNA): TGTGCCACCAGCAAAAGTCTAGACACCGGGGAGCTGTTTTTT. Full variable domain (missing parts from reference TRBV15 and TRBJ2-2): DAMVIQNPRYQVTQFGKPVTLSCSQTLNHNVMYWYQQKSSQAPKLLFHYYDKDFNNEADTPDNFQSRRPNTSFCFLDIRSPGLGDTAMYLCATSKSLDTGELFFGEGSRLTVL.

A word on this clonotype: Mismatch with germline at one junction end may stem from a read error. The chain carries TRBV6-5 and TRBJ2-7, with D maybe TRBD1 (5 bases). Germline CDR1 reads MNHEY; CDR2 reads SVGAGI. CDR3 length: 13 residues. This chain's CDR3 is CASSYAGNYEQHF. For the CDR3, the DNA is TGTGCCAGCAGTTACGCAGGGAACTACGAGCAGCACTTC.

This chain connects TRBV5-5 to TRBJ2-1; the D gene is possibly TRBD2 (5 bases). The germline V and J ends were trimmed by 1 base and 7 bases, with 18 bases remaining between them. CDR1 and CDR2 from the germline V gene are SGHKS and YYEKEE (reference sequence). The CDR3 spans 16 residues. The DNA of the CDR3 is TGTGCCAGCAGCTTGTTTGTGCGGGCGGCGGCGAATGAGCAGTTCTTC. This translates into CASSLFVRAAANEQFF.

This clonotype was detected ten times or more. J is TRBJ1-6 and V is TRBV4-3; perhaps TRBD1 as D (6 bases). This CDR3 contains 14 residues. Trimming stripped 0 bases from V and 10 bases from J, with 10 bases between. Germline assignment: CDR1 LGHNA and CDR2 YSLEER. The CDR3 DNA sequence: TGCGCCAGCAGCCAAGAGGGGGGGCGGTCACCCCTCCACTTT. This translates into CASSQEGGRSPLHF.

The J gene is TRBJ2-2, the V gene TRBV7-9, with 14 nucleotides matching TRBD2. Germline V gene data show CDR1 as SEHNR and CDR2 as FQNEAQ (reference sequence). With 2 bases clipped from V and 6 bases from J, the junction kept 2 bases outside the gene matches. CDR3 size: 16 residues. The chain's CDR3 is CASSLPGLAGAGELFF. In nucleotides, the CDR3 is TGTGCCAGCAGCTTACCGGGACTAGCGGGAGCCGGGGAGCTGTTTTTT.

The rearrangement joins TRBV19 to TRBJ2-4; D is unresolved. Germline V lookup: CDR1 LNHDA, CDR2 SQIVND (reference sequence). The CDR3 loop spans 13 amino acids. V lost 4 bases to trimming and J lost 6 bases, with 10 bases between them. CDR3 bases: TGTGCCAGTAGTACCCAGACTGGAAACATTCAGTACTTC. This sequence encodes CASSTQTGNIQYF.

The table lists this clonotype with a few counts. The rearrangement uses TRBV12-3 or TRBV12-4 and TRBJ2-1; TRBD2 is a possible D gene (6 bases). Trimming removed 6 bases from V and 0 bases from J, with 15 bases in between. This CDR3 is 16 amino acids long. The DNA for the CDR3 is TGTGCCAGCAGGGGTTTAGCGGAAAGCTCCTACAATGAGCAGTTCTTC. The encoded protein is CASRGLAESSYNEQFF.

This clonotype has just a few counts. This chain links TRBV6-5 with TRBJ2-2; D ambiguous. Germline CDR1 reads MNHEY; CDR2 reads SVGAGI. The CDR3 loop spans 18 amino acids. V was pared by 0 bases and J by 0 bases, with 14 bases between. In DNA, the CDR3 is TGTGCCAGCAGTTACTCGTTCGCAGCTCTAGCGAACACCGGGGAGCTGTTTTTT. As protein: CASSYSFAALANTGELFF.

This clonotype was detected ten times or more. CDR3 region: CSATDRGDEQYF. CDR3 DNA sequence: TGCAGTGCCACCGACAGGGGGGACGAGCAGTACTTC. V usage is TRBV20-1 and J usage is TRBJ2-7; 9 nucleotides match TRBD1. From germline, CDR1 is DFQATT and CDR2 SNEGSKA (reference sequence). V trimming: 6 bases; J trimming: 5 bases; junction bases outside the gene matches: 5. The CDR3 runs to 12 residues.

This clonotype was counted a few times. The rearrangement links TRBV12-3 or TRBV12-4 to TRBJ2-2; 7 nucleotides agree with TRBD1. V lost 5 bases, J lost 4 bases, and 1 base stayed unmatched. This CDR3 comprises 13 residues. The DNA for the CDR3 is TGTGCCAGCAGTCGACAGGGCACCGGGGAGCTGTTTTTT. As protein: CASSRQGTGELFF.

There are a few counts of this clonotype. The V and J genes are TRBV29-1 and TRBJ2-3, with 10 bases identical to TRBD2. Per the germline V gene, CDR1 is SQVTM and CDR2 is ANQGSEA. The CDR3 contains 14 residues. The V gene end was trimmed by 4 bases and the J gene end by 1 base; junction bases not matched to a gene: 2. This chain's CDR3 is CSVATSGGTDTQYF. In DNA form, the CDR3 reads TGCAGCGTTGCAACTAGCGGGGGCACAGATACGCAGTATTTT.

This clonotype has a count of ten or more. This chain links TRBV7-9 with TRBJ2-1; D is uncertain. The length of the CDR3 is 10 residues. Germline V gives CDR1 SEHNR, CDR2 FQNEAQ (reference sequence). Trimming removed 3 bases from V and 9 bases from J, with 3 bases in between. The CDR3 loop reads CASSFGEQFF. The CDR3 DNA sequence: TGTGCCAGCAGCTTCGGTGAGCAGTTCTTC.